This T cell receptor (beta chain) was sequenced during a study of control samples from healthy donors and cancer patients. Assay used: immunoSEQ multiplex PCR; TCRdb lists only in-frame clones, some missing. The table has under 65,000 clones, 70% to 90% seen once; the top ten hold about 13%. The TCR sequence derives from a woman in her sixties with lung cancer. Sequences were obtained from PBMCs.

The CDR3 coding sequence is TGTGCCAGCAGTCCCAGCTCTGGGGCCAACGTCCTGACTTTC. This translates into CASSPSSGANVLTF. This sequence joins TRBV2 and TRBJ2-6; D call uncertain. In germline, CDR1 is SNHLY, CDR2 FYNNEI. Trimming stripped 5 bases from V and 0 bases from J, with 5 bases between. This CDR3 has 14 amino acids.